Included here is one T cell receptor beta chain sequence, with context. Its cognate antigen is unknown. The data stem from a study of OX40 agonist ivuxolimab in advanced cancers. For the study at large: Ivuxolimab is an agonistic anti-OX40 (CD134) antibody, and patients were treated with it. Patients receiving dose escalation had hepatocellular carcinoma, melanoma, renal cell or head and neck cancer.

Study results and caveats: Partial responders treated at 0.1-3.0 mg/kg exhibited clonal expansion among the lowest measured.

Repertoires were generated with immunoSEQ multiplex PCR, while TCRdb's copy carries only in-frame clones and drops some. The sample lists about 84,000 clones, 94% occurring once. Baseline was the first blood sampling point, followed by cycle 4 day 1 and cycle 7 day 1. The receptor comes from an adult with an advanced solid tumor such as melanoma, head and neck, liver or kidney cancer. The sequencing used CD4+ or CD8+ T cells sorted from blood, collected in a trial of the OX40 agonist ivuxolimab.

DNA for the CDR3: TGCGCCAGTGAGGGGGCTGGGGACGAGCAGTACTTC. Translating it yields CASEGAGDEQYF. The V and J genes are TRBV4-1 and TRBJ2-5, with TRBD1 identical over 7 bases. The DNA end lines up better with TRBJ2-7; the J call may be wrong. CDR3 size: 12 residues. Germline-derived CDR1 and CDR2 are MGHRA and YSYEKL.